Below, 5 T cell receptor beta chains from the same sample are listed, as sequenced in a study of blood T cells in healthy people across ages. A J-beta primer mix and a sample-barcoded 5' primer were used in a second PCR of roughly 6 to 12 cycles. TCRdb re-analysed the 5' RACE reads in MiXCR, keeping a single row per CDR3 protein. The data hold about 560,000 distinct CDR3 sequences, with around 27% observed a single time. This sample also belongs to another study, concerning T cells of mothers and their children.

Sequencing used blood. All receptors derive from a boy between 2 and 15 years old in good health.

This chain links TRBV23-1 with TRBJ2-7; perhaps TRBD1 as D (6 bases). TRBV23-1 is noted as an ORF with a role that remains uncertain. V lost 2 bases, J lost 5 bases, and 13 bases lay in between. The CDR3 extends over 14 amino acids. The CDR3 bases are TGCGCCAGCAGTCAACCACGACAGGAGCACGAGCAGTACTTC. Translated: CASSQPRQEHEQYF.

This clonotype was seen more than once but under ten times. The CDR3: CASSHQWGQGDEQYF. DNA of the CDR3: TGCGCCAGCAGCCATCAATGGGGCCAGGGCGACGAGCAGTACTTC. J is TRBJ2-7 and V is TRBV4-3; tentatively, D is TRBD1 (5 bases). Germline V lookup: CDR1 LGHNA, CDR2 YSLEER. The V end was cut by 3 bases, the J end by 5 bases, with 17 bases between. CDR3 length: 15 residues.

This chain connects TRBV5-1 to TRBJ2-7; 7 nucleotides match TRBD2. Per the germline V gene, CDR1 is SGHRS and CDR2 is YFSETQ. V was pared by 10 bases and J by 3 bases, with 7 bases of the junction left unmatched. The CDR3 consists of 12 residues. CDR3 amino acids: CAGGRGDYEQYF. The DNA of the CDR3 is TGCGCCGGTGGGAGGGGCGACTACGAGCAGTACTTC.

V is TRBV7-3 and J is TRBJ2-4; TRBD1 matches at 7 bases. The CDR3 covers 19 residues. The germline gives CDR1 SGHTA, CDR2 FQGTGA. With 5 bases clipped from V and 2 bases from J, the junction kept 18 bases outside the gene matches. The CDR3 reads CASSPIQTETGHPKNIQYF. The CDR3 DNA sequence: TGTGCCAGCAGCCCCATACAAACCGAGACAGGGCACCCCAAAAACATTCAGTACTTC.

The genes are TRBV18 and TRBJ2-7; D gene uncertain. The J call may not be correct, given that the DNA end is closer to TRBJ2-5. Looked up from germline, CDR1 is KGHSH and CDR2 is LQKENI. The CDR3 has 14 residues. DNA for the CDR3: TGTGCCAGCTCACCGGGATACTCGGGAGAGACCCAGTACTTC. This codes for CASSPGYSGETQYF.